This entry lists 23 T cell receptor beta chains sequenced from one sample in a study of beta chain features in type 1 diabetes. General study findings and limits: Researchers report that Type 1 diabetes patients had moderately but significantly shorter TCRB CDR3s across all four CD4+ subsets.

No antigen has been assigned to these receptors. Sequenced material consisted of expressed TCRB transcripts (all of the isolated RNA was reverse transcribed). Sequenced by immunoSEQ multiplex PCR; TCRdb stores in-frame clones only, minus some. Of around 250,000 clones detected, approximately 25% appear once; the ten largest clones hold about 0.011%. The sequencing input was naive CD4+ T cells from blood. Every receptor here comes from a woman aged 30 to 39 with type 1 diabetes.

This clone was picked up one time. J is TRBJ2-4 and V is TRBV28, with D perhaps TRBD2 (5 bases). CDR3 length: 13 residues. Trimming removed 7 bases from V and 8 bases from J, with 15 bases in between. Germline values: CDR1 MDHEN, CDR2 SYDVKM. CDR3 DNA sequence: TGTGCCAGCACCCTCGGGCTGAGGGACATTCAGTACTTC. Its translation: CASTLGLRDIQYF.

The sample holds a few counts of this clone. V usage is TRBV29-1 and J usage is TRBJ1-3; D is undetermined. V was trimmed by 4 bases and J by 0 bases, leaving 4 bases between them. The CDR3 is 12 residues long. Germline V gives CDR1 SQVTM, CDR2 ANQGSEA. DNA for the CDR3: TGCAGCGTTGCAGTCTCTGGAAACACCATATATTTT. Amino acid sequence: CSVAVSGNTIYF. Full variable domain (rest looked up from reference TRBV29-1 and TRBJ1-3): SAVISQKPSRDICQRGTSLTIQCQVDSQVTMMFWYRQQPGQSLTLIATANQGSEATYESGFVIDKFPISRPNLTFSTLTVSNMSPEDSSIYLCSVAVSGNTIYFGEGSWLTVV.

This chain joins TRBV10-3 and TRBJ1-1, with D possibly matching TRBD1 (6 bases). Per the germline V gene, CDR1 is ENHRY and CDR2 is SYGVKD. The V end was cut by 0 bases, the J end by 11 bases, with 13 bases between. This CDR3 comprises 13 residues. The CDR3 DNA sequence: TGTGCCATCAGTGAGTCGAACGGGGGGCGTGCTTTCTTT. Its protein is CAISESNGGRAFF.

Regarding this clone: This CDR3 is also generated by other DNA sequences in the sample. The gene calls are TRBV18 and TRBJ2-2; 8 bases match TRBD1. The CDR3 covers 15 residues. CDR1 is KGHSH and CDR2 is LQKENI in the germline V gene. V dropped 6 bases and J dropped 3; count of bases not matched to a gene: 6. CDR3 loop: CASSPGQGDTGELFF. DNA for the CDR3: TGTGCCAGCTCGCCCGGACAGGGTGACACCGGGGAGCTGTTTTTT.

This chain uses TRBV23-1 with TRBJ2-7, with D perhaps matching TRBD1 (6 bases). TRBV23-1 is flagged as an ORF with uncertain function. V was pared by 3 bases and J by 9 bases, with 21 bases between. The CDR3 extends over 15 amino acids. The CDR3 DNA reads as TGCGCCAGCAGTCACACCGGGGACACATCCTTGAGGCAGTACTTC. It is translated as CASSHTGDTSLRQYF.

The chain recombines TRBV7-3 with TRBJ2-3; D possibly corresponds to TRBD2 (6 bases). The CDR3 is 15 amino acids. Germline loops: CDR1 SGHTA, CDR2 FQGTGA. Trimming removed 2 bases from V and 1 base from J, with 10 bases in between. CDR3 sequence: CASSLFGGGTDTQYF. The CDR3 DNA is TGTGCCAGCAGCTTATTTGGCGGGGGCACAGATACGCAGTATTTT.

This sequence joins TRBV5-1 and TRBJ2-3, with a possible D match to TRBD1 (6 bases). Germline assignment: CDR1 SGHRS and CDR2 YFSETQ. The CDR3 has 15 amino acids. V was shortened by 1 base and J by 1 base, with 10 bases between the two germline ends. The CDR3 nucleotides are TGCGCCAGCAGCTTGACAGGGCACCGCACAGATACGCAGTATTTT. Translation: CASSLTGHRTDTQYF.

This clone has a handful of counts. The chain is built from TRBV2 and TRBJ1-4; D is perhaps TRBD1 (6 bases). This CDR3 has 14 amino acids. Trimming cost V 10 bases and J 0 bases, with 12 bases left between them. In germline, CDR1 is SNHLY, CDR2 FYNNEI. In nucleotides, the CDR3 is TGTGCCACCGGACAGATTTCAACTAATGAAAAACTGTTTTTT. Amino acid sequence: CATGQISTNEKLFF.

The V and J genes are TRBV5-1 and TRBJ2-1; 10 bases map to TRBD2. Looked up from germline, CDR1 is SGHRS and CDR2 is YFSETQ. The CDR3 sequence is 15 residues long. The V and J ends lost 1 base and 8 bases, in that order; junction bases with no gene match: 6. The CDR3 sequence: CASSLRASGSYEQFF. The CDR3 DNA reads as TGCGCCAGCAGCTTGAGGGCTAGCGGGAGCTATGAGCAGTTCTTC.

The rearrangement joins TRBV28 to TRBJ2-7; the D gene is possibly TRBD2 (6 bases). CDR1 is MDHEN, CDR2 SYDVKM, per germline. CDR3 length equals 15 residues. V shed 2 bases and J shed 2 bases, with 13 bases lying between them. As DNA, the CDR3 is TGTGCCAGCAGTTTAAGGCGGGGTGGGGCCTACGAGCAGTACTTC. It translates to CASSLRRGGAYEQYF.

The sample holds a few counts of this clone. This chain links TRBV5-1 with TRBJ2-7, with unresolved D. Between the trimmed V and J ends, which lost 2 bases and 5 bases, there was a span of 5 bases. The CDR3 covers 11 residues. The germline gives CDR1 SGHRS, CDR2 YFSETQ. DNA of the CDR3: TGCGCCAGCAGCTTAAATAACGAGCAGTACTTC. The encoded protein is CASSLNNEQYF.

The chain combines TRBV5-1 with TRBJ1-5; weak D call: TRBD1 (5 bases). The CDR3 has 14 residues. V gave up 4 bases and J gave up 7 bases, with 15 bases separating them. Looked up from germline, CDR1 is SGHRS and CDR2 is YFSETQ. CDR3: CASSLNGGEQPQHF. DNA for the CDR3: TGCGCCAGCAGCCTTAACGGGGGAGAGCAGCCCCAGCATTTT.

The chain recombines TRBV23-1 with TRBJ2-3; TRBD1 is a possible D gene (7 bases). TRBV23-1 is marked as an open reading frame, function uncertain. The V gene lost 3 bases and the J gene lost 6 bases, with 31 bases spanning the gap. CDR3 size: 20 residues. The CDR3 is CASSHPPRTGVPRGTDTQYF. The CDR3 DNA is TGCGCCAGCAGTCACCCCCCGAGGACGGGAGTCCCCAGGGGGACTGATACGCAGTATTTT.

The V gene is TRBV28, the J gene TRBJ2-7; 12 bases match TRBD1. The germline CDR1 and CDR2 sequences are MDHEN and SYDVKM. This CDR3 comprises 15 residues. J lost 5 bases, V lost 7 bases, and 9 bases had no gene match. Here the CDR3 reads CASNPGGQGAHEQYF. The CDR3 region has the DNA TGTGCCAGCAACCCAGGGGGACAGGGGGCCCACGAGCAGTACTTC.

This chain links TRBV5-1 with TRBJ2-7; tentative D call: TRBD2 (6 bases). CDR3 length equals 14 residues. Trimming took off 7 bases at V and 0 bases at J, with 14 bases between the two ends. Per the germline V gene, CDR1 is SGHRS and CDR2 is YFSETQ. CDR3 protein: CASRRDFFSYEQYF. DNA of the CDR3: TGCGCCAGCCGTAGGGACTTCTTCTCCTACGAGCAGTACTTC. The full variable domain, with the rest looked up from reference TRBV5-1 and TRBJ2-7, is KAGVTQTPRYLIKTRGQQVTLSCSPISGHRSVSWYQQTPGQGLQFLFEYFSETQRNKGNFPGRFSGRQFSNSRSEMNVSTLELGDSALYLCASRRDFFSYEQYFGPGTRLTVT.

Points on this clone: Other DNA sequences from this sample encode an identical CDR3 as well. V is TRBV9 and J is TRBJ1-1; TRBD1 matches 9 bases. Germline V gene sequence: CDR1 SGDLS, CDR2 YYNGEE. V was clipped by 2 bases and J by 1 base; unmatched bases: 0. This CDR3 has 14 amino acids. Here the CDR3 reads CASSVGQGNTEAFF. As DNA, the CDR3 is TGTGCCAGCAGCGTGGGACAGGGGAACACTGAAGCTTTCTTT. The full variable domain, its missing parts supplied by reference TRBV9 and TRBJ1-1, is DSGVTQTPKHLITATGQRVTLRCSPRSGDLSVYWYQQSLDQGLQFLIQYYNGEERAKGNILERFSAQQFPDLHSELNLSSLELGDSALYFCASSVGQGNTEAFFGQGTRLTVV.

Only a few counts were recorded for this clone. V and J are TRBV2 and TRBJ2-5; TRBD1 agrees at 9 bases. With 3 bases clipped from V and 6 bases from J, the junction kept 2 bases outside the gene matches. Looked up from germline, CDR1 is SNHLY and CDR2 is FYNNEI. This CDR3 spans 13 amino acids. The CDR3, as DNA: TGTGCCAGCAGTGAGGACAGGGGAAAGACCCAGTACTTC. Translated: CASSEDRGKTQYF. The whole variable domain, remainder taken from reference TRBV2 and TRBJ2-5, is EPEVTQTPSHQVTQMGQEVILRCVPISNHLYFYWYRQILGQKVEFLVSFYNNEISEKSEIFDDQFSVERPDGSNFTLKIRSTKLEDSAMYFCASSEDRGKTQYFGPGTRLLVL.

This chain connects TRBV18 to TRBJ2-1; D possibly corresponds to TRBD2 (5 bases). The CDR3 is made up of 15 amino acids. V was trimmed by 0 bases and J by 11 bases, leaving 17 bases between them. Germline CDR1 and CDR2: KGHSH and LQKENI. As DNA, the CDR3 is TGTGCCAGCTCACCACCGGAGCGGTCTGAGGGCCAGCAGTTCTTC. Amino acids: CASSPPERSEGQQFF.

This clone showed up just a few times. The chain employs TRBV27 and TRBJ2-2, with TRBD1 matching over 9 bases. This CDR3 is 17 amino acids long. Germline CDR1 MNHEY, CDR2 SMNVEV (reference sequence). Losses at the gene ends were 6 bases for V and 4 bases for J; bases not matched to a gene: 12. This CDR3 is CASRIPPGQGGTGELFF. The DNA of the CDR3 is TGTGCCAGCAGAATCCCCCCGGGACAGGGTGGCACCGGGGAGCTGTTTTTT.

The table lists this clone with a few counts. This chain joins TRBV30 and TRBJ2-5; TRBD2 is a possible D gene (5 bases). The V end lost 5 bases, the J end lost 1 base, and 8 bases lay between the germline ends. The length of the CDR3 is 12 residues. Germline values: CDR1 GTSNPN, CDR2 SVGIG (reference sequence). The CDR3 DNA is TGTGCCTGGGGGAGCTTCCAAGAGACCCAGTACTTC. The encoded protein is CAWGSFQETQYF.

This clone showed up just a few times. The same CDR3 arises from other DNA sequences in this sample as well. V gene TRBV7-2 combines with J gene TRBJ2-5; no clear D. V was cut by 5 bases and J by 2 bases, with 3 bases left in between. Looked up from germline, CDR1 is SGHTA and CDR2 is FQGNSA. The CDR3 contains 11 residues. The CDR3 is CASSPQETQYF. The CDR3 region has the DNA TGTGCCAGCAGCCCTCAAGAGACCCAGTACTTC.

V usage is TRBV18 and J usage is TRBJ1-2; perhaps TRBD1 as D (6 bases). Germline V gene lookup returns CDR1 KGHSH and CDR2 LQKENI. CDR3 length equals 14 residues. V was clipped by 3 bases and J by 3 bases, with 11 bases between them. The CDR3 loop reads CASSPFHRDYGYTF. CDR3 nucleotides: TGTGCCAGCTCACCGTTCCACAGGGACTATGGCTACACCTTC.

The chain is built from TRBV2 and TRBJ2-1, with a tentative D call TRBD2 (6 bases). Germline CDR1 reads SNHLY; CDR2 reads FYNNEI. Trimming took off 5 bases at V and 0 bases at J, with 8 bases between the two ends. This CDR3 contains 14 residues. The CDR3 sequence: CASSLAVSYNEQFF. The CDR3, as DNA: TGTGCCAGCAGTTTAGCGGTCTCCTACAATGAGCAGTTCTTC. Together with reference TRBV2 and TRBJ2-1, the CDR3 gives the full variable domain: EPEVTQTPSHQVTQMGQEVILRCVPISNHLYFYWYRQILGQKVEFLVSFYNNEISEKSEIFDDQFSVERPDGSNFTLKIRSTKLEDSAMYFCASSLAVSYNEQFFGPGTRLTVL.